A selection of T cell receptor beta chains follows, all from one sample in a study of blood T cell repertoires in COVID-19. Profiled with immunoSEQ multiplex PCR; TCRdb holds only in-frame clones, not every one. The sample has about 150,000 clones, around 88% seen once. Sequencing input: peripheral blood. These TCRs come from a human donor in a cohort sampled during active COVID-19. CDR3s include the opening cysteine and the closing phenylalanine or tryptophan. The D gene is left open where the match is weak. Rows may omit the clone size; those that give it use once, few, many or a size class.

. TRBJ1-2 few TRBV18 TGTGCCAGCTCACTCGGCCCACAGGACTATGGCTACACCTTC CASSLGPQDYGYTF
TRBD1 TRBJ2-7 . TRBV5-1 TGCGCCAGCAGCTTGGAAGGCAGGGGGTTGGACGAGCAGTACTTC CASSLEGRGLDEQYF
. TRBJ1-4 . TRBV30 TGTGCCTGGAGTGTGGGGCTTAATGAAAAACTGTTTTTT CAWSVGLNEKLFF
. TRBJ2-4 . TRBV13 TGTGCCAGCAGTCGCCGGGACTCCCAAAACATTCAGTACTTC CASSRRDSQNIQYF
. TRBJ2-7 . TRBV6-2/TRBV6-3 TGTGCCAGCAGTACTGCGGGGAGGCCGAGCTACGAGCAGTACTTC CASSTAGRPSYEQYF
TRBD2 TRBJ2-5 . TRBV6-5 TGTGCCAGCAACCCCTTAGCGGGAGTAGAGACCCAGTACTTC CASNPLAGVETQYF
TRBD1 TRBJ1-1 . TRBV28 TGTGCCAGCACCAAACAGGGGGCTTGGACTGAAGCTTTCTTT CASTKQGAWTEAFF
TRBD1 TRBJ2-5 . TRBV28 TGTGCCAGCAGACCCTTGGGGACAGCACAAGAGACCCAGTACTTC CASRPLGTAQETQYF
TRBD1 TRBJ1-5 . TRBV19 TGTGCCAGTAGTAACTGGTTGGGACAGCCAAGCAATCAGCCCCAGCATTTT CASSNWLGQPSNQPQHF
. TRBJ2-7 . TRBV4-1 TGCGCCAGCAGCCAAGATTTTCCAGGGCTCTACGAGCAGTACTTC CASSQDFPGLYEQYF
TRBD2 TRBJ2-7 . TRBV2 TGTGCCATCAACGCCCCAACTCCTCAGTCGGGACTAGCGGGAGCGAACTACGAGCAGTACTTC CAINAPTPQSGLAGANYEQYF
TRBD2 TRBJ2-2 . TRBV11-3 TGTGCCAGCAGCTTATGGCTAGCGGGAGTCACCGGGGAGCTGTTTTTT CASSLWLAGVTGELFF
. TRBJ1-1 . TRBV12-3/TRBV12-4 TGTGCCAGCAGTTTAAGCCGGGACACTGAAGCTTTCTTT CASSLSRDTEAFF
. TRBJ1-3 once TRBV29-1 TGCAGCGTTGGGAGGGACGGCTCTGGAAACACCATATATTTT CSVGRDGSGNTIYF
. TRBJ2-7 . TRBV5-8 TGTGCCAGCAGCTTACGGGCAGGGGTCTCCTACGAGCAGTACTTC CASSLRAGVSYEQYF
. TRBJ1-6 once TRBV5-1 TGCGCCAGCAGCTTGTTAGAGAATTCACCCCTCCACTTT CASSLLENSPLHF
. TRBJ2-3 . TRBV29-1 TGCAGCGTTGGGGGGGAGAGGGGGCCCGCAGATACGCAGTATTTT CSVGGERGPADTQYF
. TRBJ2-5 . TRBV5-4 TGTGCCAGCAGCTCAACCCTTCTAGCATCTGGGGAGACCCAGTACTTC CASSSTLLASGETQYF
TRBD1 TRBJ1-1 . TRBV30 TGTGCCTGGAGTCCAGGGGGCCCAGTTCATGAAGCTTTCTTT CAWSPGGPVHEAFF
. TRBJ1-2 once TRBV12-3/TRBV12-4 TGTGCCAGCGGCGGCTCTAACTATGGCTACACCTTC CASGGSNYGYTF
TRBD2 TRBJ2-7 . TRBV28 TGTGCCAGCAGTCCCGGACTAGCGGGACCCTACGAGCAGTACTTC CASSPGLAGPYEQYF
. TRBJ1-5 once TRBV7-2 TGTGCCAGCAGCTTAGAACAGGGAGTACGACAGCCCCAGCATTTT CASSLEQGVRQPQHF
TRBD2 TRBJ2-6 . TRBV7-2 TGTGCCAGCAGCCTAAGGACTAGCGATGGGGCCAACGTCCTGACTTTC CASSLRTSDGANVLTF
TRBD1 TRBJ1-4 . TRBV28 TGTGCCAGCAGATACAGGGGAGGCGGGGAAAAACTGTTTTTT CASRYRGGGEKLFF
. TRBJ2-5 . TRBV6-2/TRBV6-3 TGTGCCAGCAGCCACGAGCTTATATCCACAGAGACCCAGTACTTC CASSHELISTETQYF
. TRBJ2-5 . TRBV21-1 TGTGCCAGCACTACTAGCGGGAGGGTACAAGAGACCCAGTACTTC CASTTSGRVQETQYF
. TRBJ2-1 . TRBV6-5 TGTGCCAGCAGCAGTCACCAATTTTACAATGAGCAGTTCTTC CASSSHQFYNEQFF
. TRBJ2-7 . TRBV5-1 TGCGCCAGCAGCTTATCCAGGGAAGGAAAAAACGAGCAGTACTTC CASSLSREGKNEQYF
. TRBJ2-7 . TRBV30 TGTGCCTGGGGGCACAGAACCTACGAGCAGTACTTC CAWGHRTYEQYF
TRBD2 TRBJ2-1 . TRBV11-3 TGTGCCAGCAGCTTATGGACTAGCGGGAGAAATGAGCAGTTCTTC CASSLWTSGRNEQFF
. TRBJ2-1 . TRBV29-1 TGCAGCGTTCCCAAACAAGCGGGTCACCAGTTCTTC CSVPKQAGHQFF